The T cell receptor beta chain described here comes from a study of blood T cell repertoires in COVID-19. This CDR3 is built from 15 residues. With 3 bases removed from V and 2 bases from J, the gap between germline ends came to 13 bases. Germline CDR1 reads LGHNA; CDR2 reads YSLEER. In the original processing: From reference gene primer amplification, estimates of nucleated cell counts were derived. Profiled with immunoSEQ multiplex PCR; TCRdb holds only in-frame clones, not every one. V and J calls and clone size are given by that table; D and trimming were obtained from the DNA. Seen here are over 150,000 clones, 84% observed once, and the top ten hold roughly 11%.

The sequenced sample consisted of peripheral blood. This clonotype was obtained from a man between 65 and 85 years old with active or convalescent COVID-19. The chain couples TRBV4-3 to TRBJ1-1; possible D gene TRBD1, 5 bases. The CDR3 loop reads CASSHGQTSNTEAFF. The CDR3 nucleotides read TGCGCCAGCAGCCACGGACAAACCAGTAACACTGAAGCTTTCTTT.